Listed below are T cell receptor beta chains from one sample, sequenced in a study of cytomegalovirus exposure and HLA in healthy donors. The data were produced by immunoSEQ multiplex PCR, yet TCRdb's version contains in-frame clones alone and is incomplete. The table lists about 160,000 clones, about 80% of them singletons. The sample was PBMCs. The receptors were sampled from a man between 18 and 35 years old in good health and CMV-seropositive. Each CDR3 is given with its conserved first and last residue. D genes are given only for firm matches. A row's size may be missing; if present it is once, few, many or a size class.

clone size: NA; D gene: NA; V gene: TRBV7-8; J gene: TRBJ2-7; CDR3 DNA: TGTGCCAGCAGCCCCCGGGACACTAAGAACGAGCAGTACTTC; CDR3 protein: CASSPRDTKNEQYF
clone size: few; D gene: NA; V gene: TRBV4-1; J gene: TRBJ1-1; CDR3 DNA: TGCGCCAGCAGCCAAACAGGGAACACTGAAGCTTTCTTT; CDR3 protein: CASSQTGNTEAFF
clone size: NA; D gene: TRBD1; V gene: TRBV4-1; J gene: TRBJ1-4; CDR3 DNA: TGCGCCAGCAGCCAAGGGGACAGGGAGTTTGAAAAACTGTTTTTT; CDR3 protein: CASSQGDREFEKLFF
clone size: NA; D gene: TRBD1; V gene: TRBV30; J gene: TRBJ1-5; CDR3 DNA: TGTGCCTGGCAGGGGGCTGGTAATCAGCCCCAGCATTTT; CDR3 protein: CAWQGAGNQPQHF
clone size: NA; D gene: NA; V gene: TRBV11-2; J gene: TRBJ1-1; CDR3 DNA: TGTGCCAGCAGCTTAGGGGCCGCTAACACTGAAGCTTTCTTT; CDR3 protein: CASSLGAANTEAFF
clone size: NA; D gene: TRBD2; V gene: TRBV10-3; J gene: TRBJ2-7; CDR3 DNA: TGTGCCATCAGTCGGGGGGGAGAGGAGCAGTACTTC; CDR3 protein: CAISRGGEEQYF
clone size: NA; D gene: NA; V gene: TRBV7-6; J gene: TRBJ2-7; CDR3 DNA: TGTGCCAGCAGCCCCTCCTCTATTGGAGCGACGTACGAGCAGTACTTC; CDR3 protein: CASSPSSIGATYEQYF
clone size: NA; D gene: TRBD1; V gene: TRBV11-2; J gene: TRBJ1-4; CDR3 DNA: TGTGCCAGCAGCTTGACAGGGATCGGTGAAAAACTGTTTTTT; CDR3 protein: CASSLTGIGEKLFF
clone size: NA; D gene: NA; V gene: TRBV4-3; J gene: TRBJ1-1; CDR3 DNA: TGCGCCAGCAGCTCCCATGGGGGCTGGAACACTGAAGCTTTCTTT; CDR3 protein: CASSSHGGWNTEAFF
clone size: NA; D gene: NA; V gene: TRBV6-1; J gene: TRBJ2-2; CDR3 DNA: TGTGCCAGCAGTGGACACCGAACGAACACCGGGGAGCTGTTTTTT; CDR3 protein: CASSGHRTNTGELFF
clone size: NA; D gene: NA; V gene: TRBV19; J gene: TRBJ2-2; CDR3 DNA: TGTGCCAGTAGTATTGGGGGCGCCGACACCGGGGAGCTGTTTTTT; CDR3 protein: CASSIGGADTGELFF
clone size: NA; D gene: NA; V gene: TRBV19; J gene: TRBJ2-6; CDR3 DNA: TGTGCCAGTAGGTGGGACACCTACTCTGGGGCCAACGTCCTGACTTTC; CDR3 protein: CASRWDTYSGANVLTF
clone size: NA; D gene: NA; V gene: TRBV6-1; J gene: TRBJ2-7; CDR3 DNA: TGTGCCAGCAGTGAAATACCCCGGGGCGAGCAGTACTTC; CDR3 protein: CASSEIPRGEQYF
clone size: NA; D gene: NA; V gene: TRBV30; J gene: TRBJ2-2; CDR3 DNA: TGTGCCTGGAGTTTCCTCCTTACTAACACCGGGGAGCTGTTTTTT; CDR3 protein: CAWSFLLTNTGELFF
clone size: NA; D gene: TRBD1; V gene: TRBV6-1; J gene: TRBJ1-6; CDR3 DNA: TGTGCCAGCAGTGACGGGACAGTATCATATTCACCCCTCCACTTT; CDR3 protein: CASSDGTVSYSPLHF
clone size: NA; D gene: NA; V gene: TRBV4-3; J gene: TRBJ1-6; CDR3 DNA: TGCGCCAGCAGCCAAGGGACAGAGTATAATTCACCCCTCCACTTT; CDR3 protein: CASSQGTEYNSPLHF
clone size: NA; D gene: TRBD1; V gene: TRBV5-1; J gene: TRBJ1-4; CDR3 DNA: TGCGCCAGCGGGAGACAGGGTGGGAATGAAAAACTGTTTTTT; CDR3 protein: CASGRQGGNEKLFF
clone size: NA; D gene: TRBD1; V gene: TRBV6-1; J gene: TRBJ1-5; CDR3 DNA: TGTGCCAGCAGTGATCTGGGACAGGGTAATCAGCCCCAGCATTTT; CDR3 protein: CASSDLGQGNQPQHF
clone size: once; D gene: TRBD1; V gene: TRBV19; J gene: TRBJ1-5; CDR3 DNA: TGTGCCAGTAACCAGGACAGGGGATACGATCAGCCCCAGCATTTT; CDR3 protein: CASNQDRGYDQPQHF
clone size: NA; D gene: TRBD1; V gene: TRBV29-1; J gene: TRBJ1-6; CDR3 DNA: TGCAGCGTTAGGGACAGCAGCTCCTATAATTCACCCCTCCACTTT; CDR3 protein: CSVRDSSSYNSPLHF
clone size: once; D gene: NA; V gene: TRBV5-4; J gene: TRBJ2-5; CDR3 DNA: TGTGCCAGCAGCTTGGTTGGGGTCGAGGGAGAGACCCAGTACTTC; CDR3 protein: CASSLVGVEGETQYF
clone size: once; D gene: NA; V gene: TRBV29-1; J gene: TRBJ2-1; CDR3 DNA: TGCAGCGTTGAAACGAGCTCCTACAATGAGCAGTTCTTC; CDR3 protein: CSVETSSYNEQFF
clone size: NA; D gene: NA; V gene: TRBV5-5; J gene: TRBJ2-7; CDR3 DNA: TGTGCCAGCAGCTTTTTTACGGACACCTCCTACGAGCAGTACTTC; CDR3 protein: CASSFFTDTSYEQYF
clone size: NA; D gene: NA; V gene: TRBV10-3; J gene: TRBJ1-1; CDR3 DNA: TGTGCCAGCAGTTTATTTTTGCGAAGGACATTCGGTGAAGCTTTCTTT; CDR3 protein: CASSLFLRRTFGEAFF
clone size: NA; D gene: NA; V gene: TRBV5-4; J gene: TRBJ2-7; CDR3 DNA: TGCGCCAGCAGCTTGGCGGAGGGACCCTACGAGCAGTACTTC; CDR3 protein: CASSLAEGPYEQYF
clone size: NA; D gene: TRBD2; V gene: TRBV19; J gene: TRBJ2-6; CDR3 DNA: TGTGCCAGTAGTATAGATCTTGTGGGAGGGCCTGCTGGGGCCAACGTCCTGACTTTC; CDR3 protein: CASSIDLVGGPAGANVLTF